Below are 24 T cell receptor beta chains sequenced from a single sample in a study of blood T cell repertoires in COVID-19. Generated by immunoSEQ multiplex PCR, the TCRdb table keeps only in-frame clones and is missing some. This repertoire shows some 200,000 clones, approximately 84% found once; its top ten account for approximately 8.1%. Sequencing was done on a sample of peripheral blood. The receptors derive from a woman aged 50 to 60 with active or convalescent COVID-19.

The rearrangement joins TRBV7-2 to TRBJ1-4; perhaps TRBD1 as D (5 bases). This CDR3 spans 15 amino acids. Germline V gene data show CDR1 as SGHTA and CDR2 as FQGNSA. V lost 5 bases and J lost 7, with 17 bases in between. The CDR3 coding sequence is TGTGCCAGCAGCCCGGGACTGCCCTGGAGTGAAAAACTGTTTTTT. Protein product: CASSPGLPWSEKLFF.

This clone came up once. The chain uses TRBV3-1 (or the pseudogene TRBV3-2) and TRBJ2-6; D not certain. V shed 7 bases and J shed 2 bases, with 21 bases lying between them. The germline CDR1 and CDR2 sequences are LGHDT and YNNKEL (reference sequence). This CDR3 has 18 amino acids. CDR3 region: CASTIYGAGTAGANVLTF. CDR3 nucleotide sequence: TGTGCCAGCACCATATACGGCGCAGGCACAGCTGGGGCCAACGTCCTGACTTTC.

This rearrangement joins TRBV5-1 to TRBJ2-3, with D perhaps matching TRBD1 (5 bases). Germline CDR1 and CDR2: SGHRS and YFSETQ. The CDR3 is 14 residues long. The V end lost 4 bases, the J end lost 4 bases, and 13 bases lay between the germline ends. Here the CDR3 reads CASSMGLIPDTQYF. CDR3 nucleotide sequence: TGCGCCAGCAGCATGGGGCTGATTCCAGATACGCAGTATTTT.

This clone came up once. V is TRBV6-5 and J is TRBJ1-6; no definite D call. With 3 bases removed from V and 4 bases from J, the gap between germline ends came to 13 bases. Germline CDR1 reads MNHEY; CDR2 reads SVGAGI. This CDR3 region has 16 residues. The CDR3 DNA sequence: TGTGCCAGCAGTTATCGCCGCCGAGGTTATAATTCACCCCTCCACTTT. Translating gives CASSYRRRGYNSPLHF.

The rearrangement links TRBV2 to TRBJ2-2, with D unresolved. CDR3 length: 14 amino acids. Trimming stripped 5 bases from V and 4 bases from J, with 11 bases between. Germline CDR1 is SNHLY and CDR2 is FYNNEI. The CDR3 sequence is CASSNSAATGELFF. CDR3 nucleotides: TGTGCCAGCAGTAATTCGGCGGCCACCGGGGAGCTGTTTTTT.

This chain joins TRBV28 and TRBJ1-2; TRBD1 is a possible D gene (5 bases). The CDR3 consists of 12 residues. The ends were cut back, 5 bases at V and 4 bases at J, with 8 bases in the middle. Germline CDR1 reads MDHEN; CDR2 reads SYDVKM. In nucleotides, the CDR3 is TGTGCCAGCAGTGGGGGGGGCTATGGCTACACCTTC. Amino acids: CASSGGGYGYTF.

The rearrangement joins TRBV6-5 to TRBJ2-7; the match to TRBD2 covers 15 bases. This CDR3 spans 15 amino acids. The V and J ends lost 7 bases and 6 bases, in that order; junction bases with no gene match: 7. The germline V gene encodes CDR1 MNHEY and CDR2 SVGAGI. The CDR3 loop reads CASITGLAGGSEQYF. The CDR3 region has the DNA TGTGCCAGCATTACGGGACTAGCGGGAGGAAGCGAGCAGTACTTC.

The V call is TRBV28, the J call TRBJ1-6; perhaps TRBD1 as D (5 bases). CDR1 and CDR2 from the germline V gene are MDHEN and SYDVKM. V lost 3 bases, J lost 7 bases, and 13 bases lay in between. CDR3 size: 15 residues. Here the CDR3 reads CASSFSQGPNSPLHF. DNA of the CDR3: TGTGCCAGCAGTTTCAGTCAGGGTCCAAATTCACCCCTCCACTTT.

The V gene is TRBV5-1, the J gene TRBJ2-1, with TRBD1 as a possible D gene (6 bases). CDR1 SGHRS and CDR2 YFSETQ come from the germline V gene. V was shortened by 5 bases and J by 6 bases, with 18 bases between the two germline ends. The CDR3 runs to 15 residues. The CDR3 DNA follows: TGCGCCAGCAGGGATTCCTCGACAGGACGCAATGAGCAGTTCTTC. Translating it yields CASRDSSTGRNEQFF.

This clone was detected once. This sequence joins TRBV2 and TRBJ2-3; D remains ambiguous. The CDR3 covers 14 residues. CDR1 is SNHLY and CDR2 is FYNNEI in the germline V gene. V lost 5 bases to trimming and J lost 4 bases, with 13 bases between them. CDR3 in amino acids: CASSQALSADTQYF. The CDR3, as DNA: TGTGCCAGCAGTCAGGCCCTCTCGGCAGATACGCAGTATTTT.

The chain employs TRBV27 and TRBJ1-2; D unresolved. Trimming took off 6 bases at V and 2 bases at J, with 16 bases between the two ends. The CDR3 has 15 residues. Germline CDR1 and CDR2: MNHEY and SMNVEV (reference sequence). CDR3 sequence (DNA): TGTGCCAGCAGCCCATACAGACAACCGAACTATGGCTACACCTTC. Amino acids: CASSPYRQPNYGYTF.

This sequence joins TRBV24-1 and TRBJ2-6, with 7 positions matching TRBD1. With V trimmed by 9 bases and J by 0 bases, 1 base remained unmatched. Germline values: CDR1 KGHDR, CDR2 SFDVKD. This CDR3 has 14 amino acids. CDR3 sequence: CATSGGSGANVLTF. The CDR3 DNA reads TGTGCCACCTCAGGGGGCTCTGGGGCCAACGTCCTGACTTTC.

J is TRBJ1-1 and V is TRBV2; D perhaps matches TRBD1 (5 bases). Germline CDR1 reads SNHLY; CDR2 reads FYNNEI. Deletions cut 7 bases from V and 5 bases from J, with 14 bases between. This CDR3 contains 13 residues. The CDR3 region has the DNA TGTGCCAGCACGGGGGAAGTGGGGACTGAAGCTTTCTTT. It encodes CASTGEVGTEAFF.

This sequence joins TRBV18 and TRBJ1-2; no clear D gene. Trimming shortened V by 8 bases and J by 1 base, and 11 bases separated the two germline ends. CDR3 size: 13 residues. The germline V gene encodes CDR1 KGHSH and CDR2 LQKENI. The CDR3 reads CASLANLNYGYTF. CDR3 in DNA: TGTGCCAGCCTCGCGAATCTTAACTATGGCTACACCTTC.

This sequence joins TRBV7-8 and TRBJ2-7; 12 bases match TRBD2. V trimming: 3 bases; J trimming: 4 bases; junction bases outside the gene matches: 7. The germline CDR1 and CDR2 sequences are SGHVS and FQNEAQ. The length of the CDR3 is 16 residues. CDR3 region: CASSLGGLAGKYEQYV. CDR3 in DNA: TGTGCCAGCAGCTTGGGAGGACTAGCGGGAAAGTACGAGCAGTACGTC.

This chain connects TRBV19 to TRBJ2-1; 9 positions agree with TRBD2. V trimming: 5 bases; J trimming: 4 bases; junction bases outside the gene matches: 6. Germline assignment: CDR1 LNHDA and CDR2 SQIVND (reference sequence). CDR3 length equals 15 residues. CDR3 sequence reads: CASSELAGDYNEQFF. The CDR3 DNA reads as TGTGCCAGTAGTGAGTTAGCGGGAGATTACAATGAGCAGTTCTTC.

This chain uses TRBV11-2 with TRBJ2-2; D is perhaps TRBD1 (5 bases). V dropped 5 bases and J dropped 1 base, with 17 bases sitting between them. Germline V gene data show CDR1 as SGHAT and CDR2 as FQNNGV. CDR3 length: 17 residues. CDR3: CASSLRQGARNTGELFF. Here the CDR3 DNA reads TGTGCCAGCAGCCTTAGGCAAGGGGCACGGAACACCGGGGAGCTGTTTTTT.

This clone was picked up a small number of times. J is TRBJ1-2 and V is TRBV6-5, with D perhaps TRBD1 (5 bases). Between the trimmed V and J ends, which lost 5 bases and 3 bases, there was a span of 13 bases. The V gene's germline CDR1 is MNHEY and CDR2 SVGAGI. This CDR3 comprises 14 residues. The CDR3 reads CASSRSAGDYGYTF. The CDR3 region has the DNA TGTGCCAGCAGTCGGTCCGCGGGGGACTATGGCTACACCTTC.

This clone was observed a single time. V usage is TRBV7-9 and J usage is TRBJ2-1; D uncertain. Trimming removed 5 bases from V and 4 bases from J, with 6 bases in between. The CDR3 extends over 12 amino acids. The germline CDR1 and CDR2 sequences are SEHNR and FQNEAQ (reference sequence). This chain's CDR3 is CASSPAYNEQFF. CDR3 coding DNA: TGTGCCAGCAGCCCCGCGTACAATGAGCAGTTCTTC.

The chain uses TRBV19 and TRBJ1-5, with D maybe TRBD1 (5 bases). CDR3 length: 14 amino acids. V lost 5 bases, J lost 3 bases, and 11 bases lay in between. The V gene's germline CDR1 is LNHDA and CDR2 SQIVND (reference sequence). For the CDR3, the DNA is TGTGCCAGTAGTGTCCGACAGAACAATCAGCCCCAGCATTTT. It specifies CASSVRQNNQPQHF.

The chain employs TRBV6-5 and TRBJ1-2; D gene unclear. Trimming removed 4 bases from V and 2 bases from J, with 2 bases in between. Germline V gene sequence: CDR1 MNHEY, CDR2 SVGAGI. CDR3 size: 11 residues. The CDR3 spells CASSLNYGYTF. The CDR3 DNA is TGTGCCAGCAGTTTAAACTATGGCTACACCTTC.

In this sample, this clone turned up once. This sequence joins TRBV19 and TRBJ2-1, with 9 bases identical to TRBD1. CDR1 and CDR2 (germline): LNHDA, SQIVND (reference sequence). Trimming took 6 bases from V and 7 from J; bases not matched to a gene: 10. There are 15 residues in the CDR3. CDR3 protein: CASRGEGQGLNEQFF. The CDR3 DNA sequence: TGTGCCAGTAGGGGGGAGGGACAGGGTTTGAATGAGCAGTTCTTC.

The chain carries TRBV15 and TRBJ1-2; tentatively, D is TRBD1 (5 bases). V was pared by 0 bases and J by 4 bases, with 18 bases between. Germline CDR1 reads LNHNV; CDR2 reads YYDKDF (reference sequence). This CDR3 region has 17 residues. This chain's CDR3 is CATSRDGGTSSLYGYTF. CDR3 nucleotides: TGTGCCACCAGCAGAGATGGAGGGACCAGCAGCCTCTATGGCTACACCTTC. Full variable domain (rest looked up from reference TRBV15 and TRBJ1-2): DAMVIQNPRYQVTQFGKPVTLSCSQTLNHNVMYWYQQKSSQAPKLLFHYYDKDFNNEADTPDNFQSRRPNTSFCFLDIRSPGLGDTAMYLCATSRDGGTSSLYGYTFGSGTRLTVV.

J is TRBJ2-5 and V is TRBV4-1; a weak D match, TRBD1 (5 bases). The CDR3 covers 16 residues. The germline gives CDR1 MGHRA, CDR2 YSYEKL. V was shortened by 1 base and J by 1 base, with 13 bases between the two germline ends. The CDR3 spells CASSQGLGAAQETQYF. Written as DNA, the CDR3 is TGCGCCAGCAGCCAAGGTTTAGGGGCAGCCCAAGAGACCCAGTACTTC.